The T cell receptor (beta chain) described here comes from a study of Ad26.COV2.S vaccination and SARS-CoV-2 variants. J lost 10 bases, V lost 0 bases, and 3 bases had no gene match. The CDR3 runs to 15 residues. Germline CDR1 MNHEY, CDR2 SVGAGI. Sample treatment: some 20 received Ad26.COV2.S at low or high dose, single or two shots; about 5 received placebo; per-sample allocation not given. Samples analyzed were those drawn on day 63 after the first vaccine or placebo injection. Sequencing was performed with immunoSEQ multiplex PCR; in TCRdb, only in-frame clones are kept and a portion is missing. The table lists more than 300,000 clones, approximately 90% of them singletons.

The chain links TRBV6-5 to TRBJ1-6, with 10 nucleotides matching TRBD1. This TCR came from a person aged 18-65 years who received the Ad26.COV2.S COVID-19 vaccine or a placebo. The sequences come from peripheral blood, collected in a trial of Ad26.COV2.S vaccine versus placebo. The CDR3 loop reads CASSYSRQGASPLHF. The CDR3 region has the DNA TGTGCCAGCAGTTACTCGCGACAGGGGGCATCACCCCTCCACTTT.